The clone carrying this TCR beta chain was counted between two and nine times. The study drew participants aged about 18 to 95 years from around 24 US areas. Cohort placement rested on clinical history that participants reported themselves. Per the original data handling: Reference gene primer amplification yielded estimated nucleated cell counts. Measured with immunoSEQ multiplex PCR; TCRdb has only the in-frame clones, and not every one. The V and J calls and clone size come from that table; D and trimming were worked out from the DNA. The repertoire holds around 290,000 clones, approximately 86% seen once, with approximately 1% in the top ten. The CDR3 sequence is 12 residues long. V was clipped by 9 bases and J by 7 bases; unmatched bases: 7. Germline loops: CDR1 SNHLY, CDR2 FYNNEI. This sample was taken from a study of blood T cell repertoires in COVID-19. Study-level background: From T cells, B-cell-depleted T cells, or PBMCs came the material, which was cDNA or gDNA.

Sequences were obtained from PBMCs or T cells enriched from blood (not recorded which). V is TRBV2 and J is TRBJ1-2; 8 nucleotides match TRBD1. The sequence was obtained from a woman aged 25 to 39 who had recovered from COVID-19. CDR3 residues: CASWWTGLGYTF. The CDR3 DNA sequence: TGTGCCAGTTGGTGGACAGGGCTTGGCTACACCTTC.